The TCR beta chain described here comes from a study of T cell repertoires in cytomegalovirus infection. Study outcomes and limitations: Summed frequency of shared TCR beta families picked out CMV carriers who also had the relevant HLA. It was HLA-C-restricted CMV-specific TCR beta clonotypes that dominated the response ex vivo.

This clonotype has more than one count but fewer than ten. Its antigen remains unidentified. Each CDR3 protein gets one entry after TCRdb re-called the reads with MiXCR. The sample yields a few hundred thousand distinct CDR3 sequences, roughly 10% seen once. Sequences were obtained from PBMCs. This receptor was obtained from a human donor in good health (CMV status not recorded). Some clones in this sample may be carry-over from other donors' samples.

The CDR3 nucleotides read TGTGCCAGCAGCTACACCAAGGGGCGGACTGGGGCCAACGTCCTGACTTTC. It is translated as CASSYTKGRTGANVLTF. The V gene is TRBV7-9, the J gene TRBJ2-6; the D gene is possibly TRBD1 (5 bases). The germline V and J ends were trimmed by 4 bases and 2 bases, with 15 bases remaining between them. From germline, CDR1 is SEHNR and CDR2 FQNEAQ (reference sequence). The CDR3 extends over 17 amino acids. Variable domain in full (rest from reference TRBV7-9 and TRBJ2-6): DTGVSQNPRHKITKRGQNVTFRCDPISEHNRLYWYRQTLGQGPEFLTYFQNEAQLEKSRLLSDRFSAERPKGSFSTLEIQRTEQGDSAMYLCASSYTKGRTGANVLTFGAGSRLTVL.